This T cell receptor (beta chain) was documented in a study of shared clonotypes between healthy human individuals. Germline lookup yields CDR1 MDHEN and CDR2 SYDVKM. This CDR3 is built from 15 residues. V was pared by 5 bases and J by 3 bases, with 6 bases of the junction left unmatched. Whole-study findings and limits: As a rule, naive subsets had a larger estimated richness than memory subsets.

In this sample, this clone turned up a few times. Antigen specificity is unknown. Generated by immunoSEQ multiplex PCR, the TCRdb table keeps only in-frame clones and is missing some. The table lists about a million clones, approximately 80% of them singletons, with roughly 0.82% in the top ten. Material: memory CD4+ T cells from PBMCs. Subset of the sample: CD45RA-negative fraction. The sequence was obtained from a man aged 18-30 years in good health. Some clones in this sample may be carry-over from other donors' samples. The chain uses TRBV28 and TRBJ1-5, with 8 positions matching TRBD1. The CDR3 DNA is TGTGCCAGCAGTAGAGAGACAGGGGCCAATCAGCCCCAGCATTTT. Translation: CASSRETGANQPQHF.